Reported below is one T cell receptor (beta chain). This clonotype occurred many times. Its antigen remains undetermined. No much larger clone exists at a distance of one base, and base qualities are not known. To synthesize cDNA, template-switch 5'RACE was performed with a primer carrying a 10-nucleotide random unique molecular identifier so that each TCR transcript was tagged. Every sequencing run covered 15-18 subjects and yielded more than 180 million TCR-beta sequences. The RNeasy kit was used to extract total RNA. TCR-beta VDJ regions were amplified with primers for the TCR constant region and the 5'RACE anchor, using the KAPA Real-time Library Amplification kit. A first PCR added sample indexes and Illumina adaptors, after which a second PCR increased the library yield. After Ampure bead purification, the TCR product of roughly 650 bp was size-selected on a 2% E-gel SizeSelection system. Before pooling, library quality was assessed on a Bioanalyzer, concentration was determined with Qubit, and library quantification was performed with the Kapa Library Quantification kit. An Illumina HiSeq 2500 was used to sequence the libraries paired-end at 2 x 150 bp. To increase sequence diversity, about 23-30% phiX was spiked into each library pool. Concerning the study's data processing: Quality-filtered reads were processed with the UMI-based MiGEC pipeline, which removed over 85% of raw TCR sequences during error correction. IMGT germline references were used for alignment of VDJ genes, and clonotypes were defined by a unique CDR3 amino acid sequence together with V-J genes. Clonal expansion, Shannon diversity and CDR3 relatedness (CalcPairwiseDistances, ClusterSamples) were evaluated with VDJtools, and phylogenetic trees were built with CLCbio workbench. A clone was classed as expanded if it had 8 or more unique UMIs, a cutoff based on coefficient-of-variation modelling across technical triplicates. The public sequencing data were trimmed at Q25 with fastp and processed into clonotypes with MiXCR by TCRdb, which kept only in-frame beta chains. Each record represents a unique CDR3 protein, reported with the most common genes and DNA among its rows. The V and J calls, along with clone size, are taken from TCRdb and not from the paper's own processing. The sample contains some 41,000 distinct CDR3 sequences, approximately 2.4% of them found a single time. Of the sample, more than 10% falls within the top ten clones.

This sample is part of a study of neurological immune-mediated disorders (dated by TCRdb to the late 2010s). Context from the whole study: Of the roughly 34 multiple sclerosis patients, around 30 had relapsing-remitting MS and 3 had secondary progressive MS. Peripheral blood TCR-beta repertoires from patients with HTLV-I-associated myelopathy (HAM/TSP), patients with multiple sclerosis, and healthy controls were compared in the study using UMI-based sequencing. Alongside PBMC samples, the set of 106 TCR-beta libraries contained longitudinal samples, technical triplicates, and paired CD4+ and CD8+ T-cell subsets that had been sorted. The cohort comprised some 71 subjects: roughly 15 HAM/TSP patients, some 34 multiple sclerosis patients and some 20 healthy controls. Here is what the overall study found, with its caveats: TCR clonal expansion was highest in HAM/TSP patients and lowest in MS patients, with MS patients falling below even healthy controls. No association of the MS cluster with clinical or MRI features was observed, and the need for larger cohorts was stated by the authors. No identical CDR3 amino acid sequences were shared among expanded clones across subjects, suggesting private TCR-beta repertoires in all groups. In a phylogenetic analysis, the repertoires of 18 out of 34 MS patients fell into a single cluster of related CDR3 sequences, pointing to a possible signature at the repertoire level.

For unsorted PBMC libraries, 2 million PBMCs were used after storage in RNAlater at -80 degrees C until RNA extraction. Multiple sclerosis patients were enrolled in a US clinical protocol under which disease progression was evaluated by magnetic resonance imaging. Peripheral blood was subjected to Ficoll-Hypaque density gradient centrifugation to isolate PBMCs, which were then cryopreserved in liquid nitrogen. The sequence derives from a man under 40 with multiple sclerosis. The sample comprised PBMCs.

The CDR3 protein: CASSPFGGLSTDTQYF. DNA sequence: TGCGCCAGCAGCCCCTTCGGCGGGTTAAGCACAGATACGCAGTATTTT. The chain joins TRBV5-1 to TRBJ2-3; tentative D gene TRBD2, with 5 bases matching. The germline V gene sets CDR1 to SGHRS and CDR2 to YFSETQ. V and J lose 4 bases and 0 bases, and a span of 15 bases separates them. CDR3 length: 16 amino acids, cysteine to phenylalanine. CDR3 DNA is the only sequence kept; it has 48 bases, read in frame from the first base.